The clone carrying this TCR beta chain occurred once. Its antigen is unknown. Those who donated, Caucasian adults without exception, all lived in Nashville, Tennessee. These data belong to a study of shared clonotypes between healthy human individuals. Broader study findings: Naive CD4 clonotype sharing across a few donors was around 5%. Sequencing depth was expected to affect clonotype sharing among donors.

The CDR3 is 17 residues long. Germline V gene sequence: CDR1 SNHLY, CDR2 FYNNEI. J lost 4 bases, V lost 10 bases, and 18 bases had no gene match. The sorted-subset replicate PCRs were given 150 to 200 ng DNA, which is tens of thousands of T cell genomes. Clones were read by immunoSEQ multiplex PCR, and TCRdb kept only the in-frame ones, dropping some. The table shows about 1.5 million clones, with more than 95% occurring only once. The sequence was collected from a man aged 25 to 45 in good health. Sequencing was carried out using naive CD4+ T cells sorted from blood. Subset of the sample: CD45RA+ positively selected. This chain links TRBV2 with TRBJ2-3; 9 positions match TRBD1. CDR3 sequence reads: CANEIVQGAGVPDTQYF. CDR3 in DNA: TGTGCCAACGAAATCGTACAGGGGGCGGGAGTGCCAGATACGCAGTATTTT. The full variable domain, completed using reference TRBV2 and TRBJ2-3, is EPEVTQTPSHQVTQMGQEVILRCVPISNHLYFYWYRQILGQKVEFLVSFYNNEISEKSEIFDDQFSVERPDGSNFTLKIRSTKLEDSAMYFCANEIVQGAGVPDTQYFGPGTRLTVL.